This is a list of T cell receptor beta chains from one sample in a study of T and B cells in COVID-19 patients. Each CDR3 protein is one row after TCRdb ran MiXCR on the multiplex PCR reads. Of roughly 15,000 distinct CDR3 sequences in the sample, around 28% were seen once. What was sequenced was blood. All receptors come from a human donor who had recovered from COVID-19. The CDR3 runs from the conserved cysteine through the conserved F or W. D genes are given only for firm matches. Rows give clone size only sometimes, using once, few, many, or a class for an expanded clone.

v_gene	abundance	len	j_gene	d_gene	CDR3nt	CDR3aa
TRBV15	many	15	TRBJ2-1	TRBD2	TGTGCCACCAGCAGCGAGCGGGGGGTTTACAATGAGCAGTTCTTC	CATSSERGVYNEQFF
TRBV15	few	14	TRBJ1-1	NA	TGTGCCACCAGCAGAGATGCCGGACCGACTGAAGCTTTCTTT	CATSRDAGPTEAFF
TRBV5-1	NA	13	TRBJ1-1	NA	TGCGCCAGCAGCTCGGTGGGACCGCAGGAAGCTTTCTTT	CASSSVGPQEAFF
TRBV19	few	12	TRBJ1-1	NA	TGTGCCAGTAGTACCGGGGTCAGGCCTGCTTTCTTT	CASSTGVRPAFF
TRBV28	NA	15	TRBJ1-2	NA	TGTGCCAGCACCTCGACAGGACCCACTAACTATGGCTACACCTTC	CASTSTGPTNYGYTF
TRBV7-3	NA	15	TRBJ2-7	NA	TGTGCCAGCAGCTTAACCCCTGGCAGCAACGGGCAGCAGTACTTC	CASSLTPGSNGQQYF
TRBV20-1	NA	13	TRBJ2-7	TRBD2	TGCACCCTCCTTGCTCGGGAGGGCGGCGAGCAGTACTTC	CTLLAREGGEQYF
TRBV6-5	few	16	TRBJ1-3	NA	TGTGCCAGCAGTTACTCGGTGGGGGAATCTGGAAACACCATATATTTT	CASSYSVGESGNTIYF
TRBV13	NA	12	TRBJ2-7	NA	TGTGCCAGCAGCCGAACAGGGTACGAGCAGTACTTC	CASSRTGYEQYF
TRBV18	many	12	TRBJ2-5	NA	TGTGCCAGCTCACTCTATGGAGAGACCCAGTACTTC	CASSLYGETQYF
TRBV20-1	once	17	TRBJ2-3	TRBD2	TGCAGTGCTAGCGGGGGTACTAGCGGAACTAGCACAGATACGCAGTATTTT	CSASGGTSGTSTDTQYF
TRBV6-5	many	14	TRBJ1-6	TRBD1	TGTGCCAGCAGGGACAGGGGGAACAATTCACCCCTCCACTTT	CASRDRGNNSPLHF
TRBV6-5	NA	14	TRBJ1-1	TRBD1	TGTGCCAGCAGTGGGACAGGGCGGAACACTGAAGCTTTCTTT	CASSGTGRNTEAFF
TRBV24-1	few	14	TRBJ2-3	NA	TGTGCCACCAGTTCGGGACTTTCAGCAGATACGCAGTATTTT	CATSSGLSADTQYF
TRBV6-5	medium-sized	14	TRBJ2-7	NA	TGTGCCAGCAGTCCCCGGGGGCGAAGCTACGAGCAGTACTTC	CASSPRGRSYEQYF
TRBV7-2	NA	16	TRBJ2-1	TRBD2	TGTGCCAGCAGCTCCCTAGCGGGAAGCTCCTACAATGAGCAGTTCTTC	CASSSLAGSSYNEQFF
TRBV6-5	many	19	TRBJ2-1	TRBD2	TGTGCCAGCAGTTACTCGAGGGGTAGCGGGAGGGTCAACTACAATGAGCAGTTCTTC	CASSYSRGSGRVNYNEQFF
TRBV7-2	few	14	TRBJ1-4	TRBD1	TGTGCCAGCAGCCTTGGGACAGCTAATGAAAAACTGTTTTTT	CASSLGTANEKLFF
TRBV6-5	many	13	TRBJ1-2	NA	TGTGCCAGCAGTTACAACCAGTTCTATGGCTACACCTTC	CASSYNQFYGYTF
TRBV5-5	NA	15	TRBJ1-2	TRBD1	TGTGCCAGCAGCTGGACAGGGGAACCTAACTATGGCTACACCTTC	CASSWTGEPNYGYTF
TRBV5-4	many	17	TRBJ2-7	TRBD2	TGTGCCAGCAGCTTGGGGACTAGCGGGGGGGCGGCAACCGAGCAGTACTTC	CASSLGTSGGAATEQYF
TRBV5-1	few	15	TRBJ2-2	NA	TGCGCCAGCAGCTCTTACCTCGGATGGGACGGGGAGCTGTTTTTT	CASSSYLGWDGELFF
TRBV6-1	NA	15	TRBJ1-2	NA	TGTGCCAGCAGTGAAGCTGACGCGGACTACTATGGCTACACCTTC	CASSEADADYYGYTF
TRBV10-3	few	13	TRBJ2-1	TRBD2	TGTGCCATCAGCCCGGGACTAGTGAGTGAGCAGTTCTTC	CAISPGLVSEQFF
TRBV12-3/TRBV12-4	few	13	TRBJ1-2	NA	TGTGCCAGCAGTTTACAGGGCCGCTATGGCTACACCTTC	CASSLQGRYGYTF
TRBV6-6	few	15	TRBJ1-2	NA	TGTGCCAGCAGTGAAGCGCTTCGGGGACCACATGGCTACACCTTC	CASSEALRGPHGYTF
TRBV5-4	many	16	TRBJ2-2	NA	TGTGCCAGCAGCCCGTCGACGGGGGGCGGAACCGGGGAGCTGTTTTTT	CASSPSTGGGTGELFF
TRBV18	NA	14	TRBJ1-1	NA	TGTGCCAGCTCACCATCCCGGGTTGGACCTGAAGCTTTCTTT	CASSPSRVGPEAFF
TRBV6-2/TRBV6-3	few	14	TRBJ2-1	NA	TGTGCCAGCAGTTCGCTTAGCTCCTACAATGAGCAGTTCTTC	CASSSLSSYNEQFF
TRBV27	few	17	TRBJ2-1	TRBD2	TGTGCCAGCAGTCCCTCCCGGACTAGCGGGAGAAGAAATGAGCAGTTCTTC	CASSPSRTSGRRNEQFF
TRBV19	medium-sized	16	TRBJ2-3	TRBD2	TGTGCCAGTAGTATCCTTGGCGGGGGGAGCACAGATACGCAGTATTTT	CASSILGGGSTDTQYF
TRBV30	NA	14	TRBJ1-2	NA	TGTGCCTGGAGTCCCGGGCAGGGCCTCTATGGCTACACCTTC	CAWSPGQGLYGYTF
TRBV7-2	NA	15	TRBJ1-2	NA	TGTGCCAGCAGCTTAGCCCGGAAAGGGACCGATGGCTACACCTTC	CASSLARKGTDGYTF
TRBV5-1	NA	14	TRBJ1-4	TRBD1	TGCGCCAGCAGCTATCGGCAGGGGGAGGTAAAACTGTTTTTT	CASSYRQGEVKLFF
TRBV6-5	NA	15	TRBJ2-1	TRBD2	TGCGCCAGCAGTGAGGGACTAGCGGCTTACAATGAGCAGTTCTTC	CASSEGLAAYNEQFF
TRBV10-3	NA	14	TRBJ2-1	NA	TGTGCCATCAGTGAGTCGGCGGATTACAATGAGCAGTTCTTC	CAISESADYNEQFF
TRBV5-6	NA	13	TRBJ1-2	TRBD1	TGTGCCAGCAGCGGCCGGGACAGGAAACGTTCGCCCTTC	CASSGRDRKRSPF
TRBV27	medium-sized	16	TRBJ2-1	TRBD1	TGTGCCAGCAGCTCCCCCCTCCGGACAGGGAACAATGAGCAGTTCTTC	CASSSPLRTGNNEQFF
TRBV28	NA	15	TRBJ2-2	NA	TGTGCCAGCAGTTTCGGAGGGTTGGTCACCGGGGAGCTGTTTTTT	CASSFGGLVTGELFF
TRBV7-9	NA	15	TRBJ2-1	TRBD1	TGTGCCAGCAGCTTAGGTACAGGGGGTAACGGTGAGCAGTTCTTC	CASSLGTGGNGEQFF
TRBV6-2/TRBV6-3	NA	14	TRBJ2-7	NA	TGTGCCACTGGCGACCCCCGGGTGGGCTACGAGCAGTACTTC	CATGDPRVGYEQYF
TRBV19	medium-sized	17	TRBJ2-1	NA	TGTGCCAGTCGAGGGCGGGGAGGCCGAGGCTCCTACAATGAGCAGTTCTTC	CASRGRGGRGSYNEQFF
TRBV6-5	medium-sized	13	TRBJ2-3	NA	TGTGCCAGCAGTTATAGGACACCGCATACGCAGTATTTT	CASSYRTPHTQYF
TRBV6-5	medium-sized	13	TRBJ2-5	NA	TGTGCCAGCACCCCTCCCCTCAAGAAGACCCAGTACTTC	CASTPPLKKTQYF
TRBV5-4	NA	13	TRBJ1-2	TRBD1	TGTGCCGTACTGCGACAGGGAGTGGAAGGCTACACCTTC	CAVLRQGVEGYTF
TRBV7-2	few	14	TRBJ2-5	NA	TGTGCCAGCAGCCCCGGCAGGCCGAGAGAGACCCAGTACTTC	CASSPGRPRETQYF